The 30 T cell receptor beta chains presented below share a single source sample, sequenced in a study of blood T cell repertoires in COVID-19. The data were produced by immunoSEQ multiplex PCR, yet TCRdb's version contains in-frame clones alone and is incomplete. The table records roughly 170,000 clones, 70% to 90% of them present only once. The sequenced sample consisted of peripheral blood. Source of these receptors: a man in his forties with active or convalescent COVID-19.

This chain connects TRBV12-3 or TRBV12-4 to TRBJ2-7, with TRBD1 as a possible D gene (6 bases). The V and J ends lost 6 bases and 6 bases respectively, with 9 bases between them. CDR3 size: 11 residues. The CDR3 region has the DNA TGTGCCAGCAGGCAGGGGTTCGAGCAGTACTTC. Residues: CASRQGFEQYF.

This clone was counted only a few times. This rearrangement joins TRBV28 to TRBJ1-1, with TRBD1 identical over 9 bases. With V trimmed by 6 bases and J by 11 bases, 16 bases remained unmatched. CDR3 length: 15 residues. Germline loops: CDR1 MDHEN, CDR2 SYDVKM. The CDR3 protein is CASSPSPDRGIRAFF. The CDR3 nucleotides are TGTGCCAGCAGCCCCTCCCCGGACAGGGGTATTCGGGCTTTCTTT.

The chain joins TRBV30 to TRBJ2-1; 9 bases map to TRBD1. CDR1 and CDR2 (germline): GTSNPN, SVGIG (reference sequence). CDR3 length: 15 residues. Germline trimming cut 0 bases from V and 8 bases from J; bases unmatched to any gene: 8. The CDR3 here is CAWSVGDRAGDEQFF. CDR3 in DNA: TGTGCCTGGAGTGTTGGGGACAGGGCTGGCGATGAGCAGTTCTTC.

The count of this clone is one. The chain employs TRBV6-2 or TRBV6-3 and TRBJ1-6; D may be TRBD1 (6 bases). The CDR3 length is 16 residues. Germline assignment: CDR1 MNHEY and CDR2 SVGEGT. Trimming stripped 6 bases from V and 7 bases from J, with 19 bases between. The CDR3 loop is CASSPITGLENSPLHF. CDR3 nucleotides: TGTGCCAGCAGCCCTATCACAGGGTTGGAAAATTCACCCCTCCACTTT.

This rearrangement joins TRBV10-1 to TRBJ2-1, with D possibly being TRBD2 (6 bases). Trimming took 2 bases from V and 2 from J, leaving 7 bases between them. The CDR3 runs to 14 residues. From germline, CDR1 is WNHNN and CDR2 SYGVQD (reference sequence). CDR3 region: CASSERETYNEQFF. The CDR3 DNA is TGCGCCAGCAGTGAGCGGGAGACCTACAATGAGCAGTTCTTC.

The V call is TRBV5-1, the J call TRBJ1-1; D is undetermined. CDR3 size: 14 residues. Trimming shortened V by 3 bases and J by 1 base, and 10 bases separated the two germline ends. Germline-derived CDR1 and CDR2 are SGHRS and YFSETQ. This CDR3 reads CASSSQDKNTEAFF. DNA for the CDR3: TGCGCCAGCAGCTCGCAAGACAAGAACACTGAAGCTTTCTTT.

This chain's CDR3 is CASSDYGSLETQYF. The CDR3 DNA sequence: TGTGCCAGCAGTGACTACGGGAGCCTGGAGACCCAGTACTTC. The chain couples TRBV25-1 to TRBJ2-5; TRBD2 might be the D (6 bases). Deletions cut 3 bases from V and 5 bases from J, with 13 bases between. CDR1 is MGHDK, CDR2 SYGVNS, per germline. The CDR3 has 14 residues.

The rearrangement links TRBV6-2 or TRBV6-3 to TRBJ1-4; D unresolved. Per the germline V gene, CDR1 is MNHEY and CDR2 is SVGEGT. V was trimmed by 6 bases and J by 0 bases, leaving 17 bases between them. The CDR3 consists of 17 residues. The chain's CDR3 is CASSSSLSIATNEKLFF. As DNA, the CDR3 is TGTGCCAGCAGCTCCTCCCTATCGATAGCAACTAATGAAAAACTGTTTTTT.

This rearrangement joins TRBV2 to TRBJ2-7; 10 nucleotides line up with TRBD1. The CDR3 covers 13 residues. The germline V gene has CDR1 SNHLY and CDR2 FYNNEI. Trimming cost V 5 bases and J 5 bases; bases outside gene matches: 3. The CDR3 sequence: CASSRDRGNEQYF. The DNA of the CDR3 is TGTGCCAGCAGTCGGGACAGGGGCAACGAGCAGTACTTC.

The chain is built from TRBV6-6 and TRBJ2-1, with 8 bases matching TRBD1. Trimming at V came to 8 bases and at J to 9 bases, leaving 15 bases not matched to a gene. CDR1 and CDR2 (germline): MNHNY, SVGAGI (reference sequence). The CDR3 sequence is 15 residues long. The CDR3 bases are TGTGCCAGCGTTCCGGGGGCAGGGGGCGAGTTTGAGCAGTTCTTC. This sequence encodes CASVPGAGGEFEQFF.

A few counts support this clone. The CDR3 region has the DNA TGCGCCAGCAGCCTGACAGGGTTGACTGAAGCTTTCTTT. Its protein product is CASSLTGLTEAFF. The chain uses TRBV5-1 and TRBJ1-1, with 7 bases that match TRBD1. Germline CDR1 and CDR2: SGHRS and YFSETQ. The CDR3 extends over 13 amino acids. Trimming took 4 bases from V and 5 from J; bases not matched to a gene: 5.

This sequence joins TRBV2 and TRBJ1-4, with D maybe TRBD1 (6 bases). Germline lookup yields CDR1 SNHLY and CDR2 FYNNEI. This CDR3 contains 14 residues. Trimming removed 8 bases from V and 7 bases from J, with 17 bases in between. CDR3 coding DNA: TGTGCCAGCGACCGGGCGGGGGCAGGTGAAAAACTGTTTTTT. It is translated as CASDRAGAGEKLFF.

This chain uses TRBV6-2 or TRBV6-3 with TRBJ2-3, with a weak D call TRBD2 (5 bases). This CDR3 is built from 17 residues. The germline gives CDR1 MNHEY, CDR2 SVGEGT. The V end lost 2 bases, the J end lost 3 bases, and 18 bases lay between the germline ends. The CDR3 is CASSYARTGIATDTQYF. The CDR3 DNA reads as TGTGCCAGCAGTTACGCCAGGACGGGGATTGCAACAGATACGCAGTATTTT.

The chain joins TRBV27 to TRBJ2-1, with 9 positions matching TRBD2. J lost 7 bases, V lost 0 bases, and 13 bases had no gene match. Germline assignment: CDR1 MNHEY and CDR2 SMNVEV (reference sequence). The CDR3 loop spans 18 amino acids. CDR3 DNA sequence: TGTGCCAGCAGTTTATCGTCGGGGGTAGCGGGGGTAGTTAATGAGCAGTTCTTC. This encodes CASSLSSGVAGVVNEQFF.

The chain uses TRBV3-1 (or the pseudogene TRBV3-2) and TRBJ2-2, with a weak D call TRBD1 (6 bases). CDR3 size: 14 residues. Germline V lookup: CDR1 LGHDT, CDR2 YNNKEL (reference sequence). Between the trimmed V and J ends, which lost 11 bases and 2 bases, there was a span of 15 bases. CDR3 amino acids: CAVVGGSNTGELFF. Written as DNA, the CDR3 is TGTGCCGTCGTAGGGGGATCTAACACCGGGGAGCTGTTTTTT.

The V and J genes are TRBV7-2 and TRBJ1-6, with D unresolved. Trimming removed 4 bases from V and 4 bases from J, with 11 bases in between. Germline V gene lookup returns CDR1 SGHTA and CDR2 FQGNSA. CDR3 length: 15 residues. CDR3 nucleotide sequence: TGTGCCAGCAGCTACCGGGAACGATATAATTCACCCCTCCACTTT. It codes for CASSYRERYNSPLHF.

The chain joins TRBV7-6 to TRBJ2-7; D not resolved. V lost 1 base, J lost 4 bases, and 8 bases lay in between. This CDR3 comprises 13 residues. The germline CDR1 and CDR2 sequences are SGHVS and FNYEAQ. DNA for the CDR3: TGTGCCAGCAGCTTAGACGACTGGTACGAGCAGTACTTC. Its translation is CASSLDDWYEQYF. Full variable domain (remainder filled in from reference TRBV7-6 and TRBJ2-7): GAGVSQSPRYKVTKRGQDVALRCDPISGHVSLYWYRQALGQGPEFLTYFNYEAQQDKSGLPNDRFSAERPEGSISTLTIQRTEQRDSAMYRCASSLDDWYEQYFGPGTRLTVT.

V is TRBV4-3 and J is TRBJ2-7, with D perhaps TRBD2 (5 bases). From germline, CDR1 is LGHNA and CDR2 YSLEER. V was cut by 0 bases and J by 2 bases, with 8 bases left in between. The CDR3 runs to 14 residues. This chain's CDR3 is CASSQDRDTYEQYF. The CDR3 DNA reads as TGCGCCAGCAGCCAAGATCGGGATACCTACGAGCAGTACTTC.

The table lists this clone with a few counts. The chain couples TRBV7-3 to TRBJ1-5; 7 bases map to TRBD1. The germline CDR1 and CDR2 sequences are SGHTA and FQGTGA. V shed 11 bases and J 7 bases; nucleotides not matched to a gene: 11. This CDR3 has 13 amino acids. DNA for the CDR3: TGTGCCTCGGACAGGCTTGTCGGACAGCCCCAGCATTTT. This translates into CASDRLVGQPQHF.

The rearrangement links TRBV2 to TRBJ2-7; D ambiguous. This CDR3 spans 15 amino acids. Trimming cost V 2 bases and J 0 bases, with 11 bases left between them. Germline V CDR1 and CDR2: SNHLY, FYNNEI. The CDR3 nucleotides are TGTGCCAGCAGTGAAACTGCCTCGAGCTCCTACGAGCAGTACTTC. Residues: CASSETASSSYEQYF. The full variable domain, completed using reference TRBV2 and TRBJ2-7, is EPEVTQTPSHQVTQMGQEVILRCVPISNHLYFYWYRQILGQKVEFLVSFYNNEISEKSEIFDDQFSVERPDGSNFTLKIRSTKLEDSAMYFCASSETASSSYEQYFGPGTRLTVT.

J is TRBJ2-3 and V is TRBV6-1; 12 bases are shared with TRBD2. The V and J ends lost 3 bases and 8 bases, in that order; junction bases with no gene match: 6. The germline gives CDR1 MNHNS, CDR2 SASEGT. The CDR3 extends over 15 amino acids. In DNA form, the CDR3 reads TGTGCCAGCAGTGAGGCTAGCGGGGGGGGCGGTACGCAGTATTTT. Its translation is CASSEASGGGGTQYF.

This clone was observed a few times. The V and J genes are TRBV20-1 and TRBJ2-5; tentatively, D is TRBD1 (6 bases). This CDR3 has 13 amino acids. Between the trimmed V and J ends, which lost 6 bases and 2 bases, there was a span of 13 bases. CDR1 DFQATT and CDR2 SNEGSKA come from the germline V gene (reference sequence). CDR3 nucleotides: TGCAGTGCCAGTCGGACAGTTCAAGAGACCCAGTACTTC. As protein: CSASRTVQETQYF.

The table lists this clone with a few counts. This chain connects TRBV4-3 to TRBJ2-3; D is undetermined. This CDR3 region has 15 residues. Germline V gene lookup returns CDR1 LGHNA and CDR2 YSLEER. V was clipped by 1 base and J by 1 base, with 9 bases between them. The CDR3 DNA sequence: TGCGCCAGCAGCCAAGTCGTCCGGGGCACAGATACGCAGTATTTT. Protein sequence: CASSQVVRGTDTQYF.

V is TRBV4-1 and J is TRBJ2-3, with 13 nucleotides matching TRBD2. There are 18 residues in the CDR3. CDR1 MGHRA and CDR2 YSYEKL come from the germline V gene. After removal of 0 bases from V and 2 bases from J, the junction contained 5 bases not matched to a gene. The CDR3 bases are TGCGCCAGCAGCCAAGAAAGGGGGACTAGCGGGGACACAGATACGCAGTATTTT. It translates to CASSQERGTSGDTDTQYF.

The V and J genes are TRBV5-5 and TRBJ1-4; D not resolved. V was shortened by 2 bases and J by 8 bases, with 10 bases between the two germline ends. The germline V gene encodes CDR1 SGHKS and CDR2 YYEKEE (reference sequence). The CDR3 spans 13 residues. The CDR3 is CASSLGTAEKLFF. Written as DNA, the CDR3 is TGTGCCAGCAGCTTAGGCACAGCCGAAAAACTGTTTTTT.

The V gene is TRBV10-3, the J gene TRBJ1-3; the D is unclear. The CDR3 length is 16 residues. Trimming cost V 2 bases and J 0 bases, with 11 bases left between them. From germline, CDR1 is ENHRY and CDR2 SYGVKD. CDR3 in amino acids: CAISEGGRLSGNTIYF. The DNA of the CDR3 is TGTGCCATCAGTGAGGGCGGTCGCCTCTCTGGAAACACCATATATTTT.

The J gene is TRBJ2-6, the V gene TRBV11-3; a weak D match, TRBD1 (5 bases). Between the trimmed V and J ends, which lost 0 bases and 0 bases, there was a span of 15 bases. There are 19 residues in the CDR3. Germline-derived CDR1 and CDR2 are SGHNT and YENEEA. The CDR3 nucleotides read TGTGCCAGCAGCTTAGATTCTTGGGGCCATGGCTCTGGGGCCAACGTCCTGACTTTC. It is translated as CASSLDSWGHGSGANVLTF.

This chain's CDR3 is CSVEEENRVAYEQYF. The CDR3 DNA follows: TGCAGCGTTGAGGAGGAAAACAGGGTGGCCTACGAGCAGTACTTC. This chain joins TRBV29-1 and TRBJ2-7; weak D call: TRBD1 (6 bases). Trimming left V 3 bases short and J 2 bases short, with 17 bases between. There are 15 residues in the CDR3. Germline values: CDR1 SQVTM, CDR2 ANQGSEA.

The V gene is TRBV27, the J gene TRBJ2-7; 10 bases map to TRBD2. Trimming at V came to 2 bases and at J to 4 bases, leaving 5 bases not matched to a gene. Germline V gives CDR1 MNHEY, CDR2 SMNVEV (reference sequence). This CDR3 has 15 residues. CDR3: CASSLGPSGGYEQYF. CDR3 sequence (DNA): TGTGCCAGCAGTTTAGGGCCTAGCGGGGGTTACGAGCAGTACTTC.

The CDR3 DNA is TGTGCCAGCAGTTCGCCTTCGACAGGGACCTACGAGCAGTACTTC. This translates into CASSSPSTGTYEQYF. This chain links TRBV28 with TRBJ2-7; 7 nucleotides agree with TRBD1. V lost 4 bases to trimming and J lost 2 bases; unmatched junction nucleotides: 8. Germline CDR1 is MDHEN and CDR2 is SYDVKM. CDR3 length equals 15 residues. The full variable domain, in which reference TRBV28 and TRBJ2-7 provide the parts outside the CDR3, is DVKVTQSSRYLVKRTGEKVFLECVQDMDHENMFWYRQDPGLGLRLIYFSYDVKMKEKGDIPEGYSVSREKKERFSLILESASTNQTSMYLCASSSPSTGTYEQYFGPGTRLTVT.